This T cell receptor beta chain comes out of a study of cytomegalovirus exposure and HLA in healthy donors. Findings and limits, study-wide: Cytomegalovirus-associated status was assigned to 164 TCR beta chains. The analysis excluded some indistinguishable V segments, including TRBV6-2 and TRBV6-3. Follow-up analysis later connected one missense variant in DCLRE1C with trimming of TCR beta V- and J-genes. In a later analysis, specific HLA alleles were associated with 15,000 to 20,000 TCR beta sequences at a 0.05 false discovery rate.

Of note for this clone: No antigen is known for it.

Primers included in the PCR were 60 Vbeta and 13 Jbeta primers. Sequencing used immunoSEQ multiplex PCR; TCRdb keeps in-frame clones, though not all of them. The sample shows about 100,000 clones, 65% to 90% of them seen only once. Looked up from germline, CDR1 is MNHNS and CDR2 is SASEGT. This CDR3 is built from 14 residues. The ends were cut back, 7 bases at V and 3 bases at J, with 16 bases in the middle. The sequence derives from a woman between 18 and 30 years old in good health and CMV-seronegative. The specimen sequenced was PBMCs. The rearrangement links TRBV6-1 to TRBJ2-7, with TRBD1 as a possible D gene (5 bases). The chain's CDR3 is CASMQGSIGYEQYF. DNA of the CDR3: TGTGCCAGCATGCAGGGATCGATCGGCTACGAGCAGTACTTC.